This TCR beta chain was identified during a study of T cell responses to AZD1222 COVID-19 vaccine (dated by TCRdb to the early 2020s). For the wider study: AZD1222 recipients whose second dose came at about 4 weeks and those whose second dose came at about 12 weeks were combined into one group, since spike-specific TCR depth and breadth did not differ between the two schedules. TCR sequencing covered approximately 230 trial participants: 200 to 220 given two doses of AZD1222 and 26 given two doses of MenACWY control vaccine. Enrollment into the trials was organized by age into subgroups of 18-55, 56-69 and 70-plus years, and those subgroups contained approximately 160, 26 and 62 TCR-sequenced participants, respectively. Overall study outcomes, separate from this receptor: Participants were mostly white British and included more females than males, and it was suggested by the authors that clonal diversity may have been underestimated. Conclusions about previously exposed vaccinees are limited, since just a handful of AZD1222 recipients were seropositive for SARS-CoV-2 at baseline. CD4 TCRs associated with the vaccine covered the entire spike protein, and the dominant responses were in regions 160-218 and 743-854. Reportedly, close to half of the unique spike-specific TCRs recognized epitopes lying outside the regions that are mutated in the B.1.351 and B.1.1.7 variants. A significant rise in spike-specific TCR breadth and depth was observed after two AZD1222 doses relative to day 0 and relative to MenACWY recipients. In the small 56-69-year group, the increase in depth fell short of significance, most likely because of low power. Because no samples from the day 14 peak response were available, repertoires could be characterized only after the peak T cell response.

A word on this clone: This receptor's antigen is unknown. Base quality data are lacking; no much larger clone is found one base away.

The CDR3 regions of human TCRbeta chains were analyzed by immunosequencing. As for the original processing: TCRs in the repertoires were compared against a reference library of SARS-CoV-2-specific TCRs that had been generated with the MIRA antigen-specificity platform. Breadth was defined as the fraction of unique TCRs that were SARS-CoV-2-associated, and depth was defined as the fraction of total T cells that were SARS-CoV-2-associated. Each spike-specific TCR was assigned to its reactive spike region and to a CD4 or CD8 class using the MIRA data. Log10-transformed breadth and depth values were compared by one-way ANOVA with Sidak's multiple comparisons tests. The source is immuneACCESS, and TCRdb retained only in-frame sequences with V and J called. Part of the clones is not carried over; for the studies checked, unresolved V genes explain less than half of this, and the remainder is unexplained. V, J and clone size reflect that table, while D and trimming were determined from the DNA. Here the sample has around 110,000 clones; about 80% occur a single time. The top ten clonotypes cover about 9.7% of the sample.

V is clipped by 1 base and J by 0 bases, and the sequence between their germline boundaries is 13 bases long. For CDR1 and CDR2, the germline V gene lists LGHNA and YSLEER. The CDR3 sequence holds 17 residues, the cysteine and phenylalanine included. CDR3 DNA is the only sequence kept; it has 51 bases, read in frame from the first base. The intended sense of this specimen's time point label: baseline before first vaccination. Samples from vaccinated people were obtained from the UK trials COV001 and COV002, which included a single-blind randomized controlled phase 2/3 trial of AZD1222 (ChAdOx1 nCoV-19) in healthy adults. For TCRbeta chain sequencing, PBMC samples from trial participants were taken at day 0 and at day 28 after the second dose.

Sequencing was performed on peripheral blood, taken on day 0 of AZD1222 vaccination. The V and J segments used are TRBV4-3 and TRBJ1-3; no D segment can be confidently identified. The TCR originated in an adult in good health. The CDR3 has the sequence CASSQGSGRFSGNTIYF. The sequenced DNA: TGCGCCAGCAGCCAAGGCTCCGGACGGTTCTCTGGAAACACCATATATTTT.